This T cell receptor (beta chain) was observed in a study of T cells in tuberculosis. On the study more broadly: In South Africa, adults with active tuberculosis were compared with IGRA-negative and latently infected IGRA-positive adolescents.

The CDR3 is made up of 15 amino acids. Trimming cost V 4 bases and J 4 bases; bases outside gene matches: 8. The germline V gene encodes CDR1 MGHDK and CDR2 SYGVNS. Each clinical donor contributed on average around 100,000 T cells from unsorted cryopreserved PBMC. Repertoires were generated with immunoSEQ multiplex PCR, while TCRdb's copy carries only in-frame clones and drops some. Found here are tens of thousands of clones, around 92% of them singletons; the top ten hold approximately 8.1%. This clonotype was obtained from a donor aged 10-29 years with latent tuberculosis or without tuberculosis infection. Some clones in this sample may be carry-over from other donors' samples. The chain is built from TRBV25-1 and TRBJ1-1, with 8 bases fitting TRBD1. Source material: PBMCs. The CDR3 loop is CASSAPGGLGTEAFF. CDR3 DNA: TGTGCCAGCAGTGCACCAGGGGGCTTGGGCACTGAAGCTTTCTTT.